The sequence of this T cell receptor (beta chain) was determined in a study of regulatory T cells in long-lasting Graves disease. This clonotype was seen a few times. With iRepertoire HTBI primers and Arm-PCR of CDR3 regions, TCR beta libraries were built. TCRdb re-derived calls from the multiplex PCR reads in MiXCR, one entry per CDR3 protein. The sample holds 550,000 to 700,000 distinct CDR3 sequences, roughly a sixth seen once. The time point was: newly diagnosed GD, antithyroid drugs for less than 3 months. From RNA extracted from PBMCs, the TCR library was made. Germline CDR1 reads SGHNT; CDR2 reads YYREEE (reference sequence). CDR3 length: 13 residues. Deletions cut 6 bases from V and 4 bases from J, with 14 bases between. The data also belong to a second study, concerning T cells in Graves' hyperthyroidism and ophthalmopathy. That source reports: If no ophthalmopathy progression occurred within 18 months, Graves' hyperthyroidism was stable. Carried out on the TCR CDR3, a first-round RT-PCR used the HTBI primer set. In the blood, most expanded thyroid clonotypes above 0.001 appeared as well.

The V and J genes are TRBV5-4 and TRBJ2-7; D is tentatively TRBD1 or TRBD2 (5 bases each). The receptor's source is a man between 18 and 35 years old with Graves disease. The source material was peripheral blood mononuclear cells (PBMCs), sampled at new diagnosis, from a patient treated with antithyroid drugs. For the CDR3, the DNA is TGTGCCAGCACCAGCCGGGGCCGGTACGAGCAGTACTTC. This translates into CASTSRGRYEQYF.